The 32 T cell receptor beta chains below come from one sample, sequenced in a study of cytomegalovirus exposure and HLA in healthy donors (TCRdb year 2017). Libraries came from the immunoSEQ multiplex PCR assay. For the multiplex PCR, a mixture combining 60 forward primers for TCR Vbeta segments and 13 reverse primers for TCR Jbeta segments was used. Held by TCRdb, this immuneACCESS table contains in-frame sequences only and omits some clones. Under half of the omission traces to an unresolved V gene where checked; the cause of the rest is unknown. Here the sample has hundreds of thousands of clones; roughly 78% occur a single time. The ten largest account for about 0.47% of the sample. The sample consisted of PBMCs. These TCRs come from a boy aged 5-17 years in good health and CMV-seronegative.

The chain employs TRBV2 and TRBJ2-5; 10 bases line up with TRBD1. The V gene end was trimmed by 3 bases and the J gene end by 2 bases; junction bases not matched to a gene: 9. The CDR3 covers 17 residues. Per the germline V gene, CDR1 is SNHLY and CDR2 is FYNNEI. The CDR3 spells CASSEGQGMAPQETQYF. CDR3 coding DNA: TGTGCCAGCAGTGAGGGACAGGGGATGGCCCCTCAAGAGACCCAGTACTTC.

This clone was found a few times. The CDR3 region is CASSYREPRDSPLHF. The CDR3 bases are TGTGCCAGCAGTTACCGGGAACCCAGAGATTCACCCCTCCACTTT. This rearrangement joins TRBV6-5 to TRBJ1-6, with unresolved D. This CDR3 has 15 residues. The V end lost 2 bases, the J end lost 8 bases, and 13 bases lay between the germline ends. Germline loops: CDR1 MNHEY, CDR2 SVGAGI.

The chain uses TRBV9 and TRBJ1-3; D unclear. V lost 3 bases to trimming and J lost 1 base, with 14 bases between them. The CDR3 is 16 amino acids. Germline CDR1 reads SGDLS; CDR2 reads YYNGEE. The CDR3 bases are TGTGCCAGCAGCGCACGGAGCGTTTTGTCTGGAAACACCATATATTTT. Translating gives CASSARSVLSGNTIYF. The entire variable domain, with the rest obtained from reference TRBV9 and TRBJ1-3, is as follows: DSGVTQTPKHLITATGQRVTLRCSPRSGDLSVYWYQQSLDQGLQFLIQYYNGEERAKGNILERFSAQQFPDLHSELNLSSLELGDSALYFCASSARSVLSGNTIYFGEGSWLTVV.

The CDR3 DNA sequence: TGTGCCATCAGTGAGTCGGGGGGGGAAAGGAACGAGCAGTACTTC. It encodes CAISESGGERNEQYF. This chain joins TRBV10-3 and TRBJ2-7, with 7 bases that match TRBD2. In germline, CDR1 is ENHRY, CDR2 SYGVKD. The CDR3 spans 15 residues. With V trimmed by 0 bases and J by 5 bases, 7 bases remained unmatched.

This sequence joins TRBV6-1 and TRBJ1-6; 8 nucleotides agree with TRBD1. CDR1 MNHNS and CDR2 SASEGT come from the germline V gene. This CDR3 comprises 14 residues. J gave up 9 bases and V 8 bases, and 9 bases lay outside the gene matches. The CDR3 loop is CASVRGQRVSPLHF. The CDR3, as DNA: TGTGCCAGCGTCAGGGGGCAACGGGTTTCACCCCTCCACTTT.

The chain employs TRBV6-5 and TRBJ1-1; weak D call: TRBD1 (5 bases). This CDR3 has 14 amino acids. Looked up from germline, CDR1 is MNHEY and CDR2 is SVGAGI. V dropped 0 bases and J dropped 10 bases, with 15 bases sitting between them. This chain's CDR3 is CASSYSITDIGAFF. The CDR3 bases are TGTGCCAGCAGTTACTCGATAACGGACATTGGAGCTTTCTTT.

J is TRBJ1-1 and V is TRBV6-4; 8 positions match TRBD1. V lost 5 bases and J lost 7; bases outside the gene matches: 6. CDR3 length equals 13 residues. Germline-derived CDR1 and CDR2 are MRHNA and SNTAGT. CDR3 sequence (DNA): TGTGCCAGCAGTAAAGACAGGGGAGGTGAAGCTTTCTTT. It is translated as CASSKDRGGEAFF.

The CDR3: CAWSDRRLGGAGELFF. In DNA form, the CDR3 reads TGTGCCTGGAGTGACCGTCGGCTAGGAGGGGCCGGGGAGCTGTTTTTT. The chain carries TRBV30 and TRBJ2-2; possibly TRBD2 for D (6 bases). The V end was cut by 1 base, the J end by 6 bases, with 18 bases between. The CDR3 extends over 16 amino acids. Per germline, CDR1 GTSNPN and CDR2 SVGIG (reference sequence).

The genes are TRBV11-2 and TRBJ1-1; D may be TRBD1 (6 bases). Germline V lookup: CDR1 SGHAT, CDR2 FQNNGV. The V gene lost 7 bases and the J gene lost 4 bases, with 19 bases spanning the gap. The CDR3 loop spans 15 amino acids. The CDR3 nucleotides are TGTGCCAGCATCCCTCTAGGGGGGGGATCCACTGAAGCTTTCTTT. The encoded protein is CASIPLGGGSTEAFF.

This clone has just a few counts. The chain recombines TRBV4-1 with TRBJ1-2; D remains unclear. CDR1 is MGHRA and CDR2 is YSYEKL in the germline V gene. The CDR3 is made up of 14 amino acids. V was pared by 0 bases and J by 0 bases, with 5 bases between. The CDR3 loop is CASSQESSNYGYTF. The CDR3 bases are TGCGCCAGCAGCCAAGAGTCCTCTAACTATGGCTACACCTTC.

The chain recombines TRBV30 with TRBJ1-1, with D unclear. The CDR3 is 14 residues long. The V gene lost 0 bases and the J gene lost 6 bases, with 14 bases spanning the gap. Germline loops: CDR1 GTSNPN, CDR2 SVGIG (reference sequence). The CDR3: CAWSVEVRRAEAFF. The CDR3 region has the DNA TGTGCCTGGAGTGTAGAGGTGCGGAGGGCTGAAGCTTTCTTT.

This chain joins TRBV6-5 and TRBJ2-5; 7 nucleotides match TRBD1. The better agreement between TRBJ2-7 and the DNA end casts doubt on the J call. The CDR3 spans 14 residues. Germline lookup yields CDR1 MNHEY and CDR2 SVGAGI. The CDR3 reads CASRKDRAGYEQYF. In nucleotides, the CDR3 is TGTGCCAGCAGAAAAGACAGGGCGGGTTACGAGCAGTACTTC.

The V call is TRBV15, the J call TRBJ1-3, with D unresolved. This CDR3 spans 18 amino acids. Germline CDR1 LNHNV, CDR2 YYDKDF (reference sequence). V lost 0 bases and J lost 0, with 15 bases in between. For the CDR3, the DNA is TGTGCCACCAGCAGAGATACGGTGGTTCTGAGCTCTGGAAACACCATATATTTT. This sequence encodes CATSRDTVVLSSGNTIYF.

The gene calls are TRBV19 and TRBJ2-5, with D unclear. The germline gives CDR1 LNHDA, CDR2 SQIVND (reference sequence). The CDR3 is made up of 15 amino acids. V was pared by 4 bases and J by 5 bases, with 17 bases between. Written as DNA, the CDR3 is TGTGCCAGTAGTAGAGAGACTCAACCTCAGGAGACCCAGTACTTC. It encodes CASSRETQPQETQYF.

In DNA form, the CDR3 reads TGTGCCGGATCGCGGGGGCGCTCCTACAATGAGCAGTTCTTC. Translating gives CAGSRGRSYNEQFF. V gene TRBV5-6 combines with J gene TRBJ2-1; D is possibly TRBD2 (7 bases). Trimming removed 10 bases from V and 0 bases from J, with 14 bases in between. Germline CDR1 and CDR2: SGHDT and YYEEEE. The CDR3 covers 14 residues.

This clone occurred a few times. CDR3: CASSMGLAGDIETQYF. The CDR3 nucleotides are TGCGCCAGCAGCATGGGACTAGCGGGGGACATAGAGACCCAGTACTTC. V gene TRBV5-1 combines with J gene TRBJ2-5; TRBD2 aligns across 14 bases. The V segment lost 4 bases and the J segment 4 bases; nucleotides outside the gene matches: 6. CDR1 and CDR2 (germline): SGHRS, YFSETQ. The CDR3 consists of 16 residues.

This clone has only one observation. The J gene is TRBJ2-5, the V gene TRBV11-3; D is unclear. The CDR3 spans 12 residues. Germline V gene sequence: CDR1 SGHNT, CDR2 YENEEA. The V end was cut by 3 bases, the J end by 5 bases, with 7 bases between. CDR3 nucleotide sequence: TGTGCCAGCAGCTTGGCGCGGGAGACCCAGTACTTC. Its translation: CASSLARETQYF.

Regarding this clone: The junction does not match germline at one end; this may be a read error. The V and J genes are TRBV30 and TRBJ1-3, with a tentative D call TRBD1 (5 bases). Looked up from germline, CDR1 is GTSNPN and CDR2 is SVGIG (reference sequence). The CDR3 loop spans 19 amino acids. CDR3 bases: TGTGCCTGGGGTGTTCGGGAGGGACTCAAACAAATTGGTGGAAACACCATATATTTT. It encodes CAWGVREGLKQIGGNTIYF.

The table lists this clone with a few counts. The chain uses TRBV29-1 and TRBJ2-3; D is possibly TRBD2 (6 bases). The CDR3 has 15 residues. Trimming pared 5 bases from V and 2 bases from J, leaving 17 bases between. The germline CDR1 and CDR2 sequences are SQVTM and ANQGSEA. The CDR3 DNA reads TGCAGCGTTCTCGGCGGGACCGGGTTCACAGATACGCAGTATTTT. It specifies CSVLGGTGFTDTQYF.

V and J are TRBV6-5 and TRBJ1-3; D remains ambiguous. CDR3 length equals 15 residues. Germline lookup yields CDR1 MNHEY and CDR2 SVGAGI. The ends were cut back, 0 bases at V and 1 base at J, with 7 bases in the middle. DNA of the CDR3: TGTGCCAGCAGTTACTCGAGGTCATCTGGAAACACCATATATTTT. Amino acids: CASSYSRSSGNTIYF.

The chain is built from TRBV7-6 and TRBJ1-1, with TRBD1 matching 9 bases. This CDR3 has 15 residues. Germline V CDR1 and CDR2: SGHVS, FNYEAQ. Trimming cost V 1 base and J 1 base; bases outside gene matches: 1. DNA of the CDR3: TGTGCCAGCAGCTTAGGGACAGGGGCGAACACTGAAGCTTTCTTT. Protein sequence: CASSLGTGANTEAFF.

The rearrangement uses TRBV10-3 and TRBJ2-1; no clear D. CDR1 and CDR2 from the germline V gene are ENHRY and SYGVKD. V was cut by 8 bases and J by 4 bases, with 6 bases left in between. The CDR3 has 11 amino acids. This chain's CDR3 is CAIPEYNEQFF. CDR3 DNA: TGTGCCATCCCCGAGTACAATGAGCAGTTCTTC.

V usage is TRBV6-5 and J usage is TRBJ2-7; 8 nucleotides align to TRBD1. V lost 5 bases to trimming and J lost 3 bases; unmatched junction nucleotides: 3. The CDR3 runs 13 residues. In germline, CDR1 is MNHEY, CDR2 SVGAGI. CDR3 sequence reads: CASSRTGLYEQYF. In nucleotides, the CDR3 is TGTGCCAGCAGTCGGACAGGGCTCTACGAGCAGTACTTC.

This chain joins TRBV20-1 and TRBJ2-7, with unresolved D. The CDR3 sequence is 11 residues long. Trimming removed 5 bases at V and 6 bases at J, with 11 bases between. Germline lookup yields CDR1 DFQATT and CDR2 SNEGSKA (reference sequence). The CDR3 sequence: CSAQPAAEQYF. For the CDR3, the DNA is TGCAGTGCTCAGCCCGCGGCCGAGCAGTACTTC.

The chain couples TRBV5-1 to TRBJ2-1; possible D gene TRBD2, 5 bases. The CDR3 covers 15 residues. Germline V lookup: CDR1 SGHRS, CDR2 YFSETQ. Between the trimmed V and J ends, which lost 2 bases and 0 bases, there was a span of 9 bases. CDR3 sequence: CASSFGESSYNEQFF. As DNA, the CDR3 is TGCGCCAGCAGCTTTGGGGAGAGCTCCTACAATGAGCAGTTCTTC.

V usage is TRBV6-5 and J usage is TRBJ2-1; 8 nucleotides align to TRBD2. The germline CDR1 and CDR2 sequences are MNHEY and SVGAGI. There are 16 residues in the CDR3. Trimming removed 0 bases from V and 3 bases from J; junction bases left unmatched: 4. CDR3 in DNA: TGTGCCAGCAGTTACTCTCAGCGGGGGTACTACAATGAGCAGTTCTTC. Protein: CASSYSQRGYYNEQFF.

The rearrangement joins TRBV7-3 to TRBJ2-7; a weak D match, TRBD1 (7 bases). The germline CDR1 and CDR2 sequences are SGHTA and FQGTGA. This CDR3 region has 16 residues. The germline V and J ends were trimmed by 5 bases and 6 bases, with 23 bases remaining between them. As DNA, the CDR3 is TGTGCCAGCAGCCCCAGGGGGGCGGCCCCATCGGGCGAGCAGTACTTC. Protein product: CASSPRGAAPSGEQYF.

The chain employs TRBV5-1 and TRBJ1-2, with D hard to call. Germline CDR1 reads SGHRS; CDR2 reads YFSETQ. This CDR3 is 12 amino acids long. Trimming cost V 5 bases and J 7 bases, with 12 bases left between them. DNA of the CDR3: TGCGCCAGCAGAAAGGAGGGCGTTGGCTACACCTTC. Protein product: CASRKEGVGYTF.

J is TRBJ2-1 and V is TRBV30, with TRBD2 matching 8 bases. From germline, CDR1 is GTSNPN and CDR2 SVGIG (reference sequence). Unmatched junction bases numbered 8, after V lost 1 base and J lost 9 bases. The CDR3 loop spans 14 amino acids. The CDR3 here is CAWSAGLASSEQFF. The CDR3 region has the DNA TGTGCCTGGAGTGCCGGACTAGCTTCCAGTGAGCAGTTCTTC.

The CDR3: CASSVGRDSYQETQYF. As DNA, the CDR3 is TGTGCCAGCAGCGTCGGCCGGGACAGCTACCAAGAGACCCAGTACTTC. The chain is built from TRBV9 and TRBJ2-5, with 7 bases fitting TRBD1. The CDR3 loop spans 16 amino acids. The V gene end was trimmed by 2 bases and the J gene end by 0 bases; junction bases not matched to a gene: 7. Germline values: CDR1 SGDLS, CDR2 YYNGEE. The full variable domain, its missing parts supplied by reference TRBV9 and TRBJ2-5, is DSGVTQTPKHLITATGQRVTLRCSPRSGDLSVYWYQQSLDQGLQFLIQYYNGEERAKGNILERFSAQQFPDLHSELNLSSLELGDSALYFCASSVGRDSYQETQYFGPGTRLLVL.

This clone has only one observation. The V gene is TRBV30, the J gene TRBJ1-3; no reliable D call. V lost 2 bases to trimming and J lost 4 bases, with 6 bases between them. Germline-derived CDR1 and CDR2 are GTSNPN and SVGIG (reference sequence). The CDR3 covers 12 residues. DNA of the CDR3: TGTGCCTGGAGTTGGCAGGGAAACACCATATATTTT. Translated, it gives CAWSWQGNTIYF.

This clone was seen more than once but under ten times. V and J are TRBV27 and TRBJ2-1, with 8 bases fitting TRBD1. Germline V lookup: CDR1 MNHEY, CDR2 SMNVEV (reference sequence). CDR3 length: 16 amino acids. Trimming took 5 bases from V and 0 from J; bases not matched to a gene: 6. The CDR3 region is CASSQDRGYSYNEQFF. Here the CDR3 DNA reads TGTGCCAGCAGTCAAGACAGGGGATACTCCTACAATGAGCAGTTCTTC.